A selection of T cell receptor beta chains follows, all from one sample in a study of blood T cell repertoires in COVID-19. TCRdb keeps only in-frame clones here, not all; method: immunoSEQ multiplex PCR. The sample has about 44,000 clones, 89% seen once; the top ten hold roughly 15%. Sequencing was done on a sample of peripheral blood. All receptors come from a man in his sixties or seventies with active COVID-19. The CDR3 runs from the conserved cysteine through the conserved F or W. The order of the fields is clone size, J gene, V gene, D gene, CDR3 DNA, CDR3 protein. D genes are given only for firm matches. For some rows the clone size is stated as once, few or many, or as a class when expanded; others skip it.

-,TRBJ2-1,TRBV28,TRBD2,TGTGCCAGCAGCTCCTCGTGGGGGGGTACGCGTCTCGAGCAGTTCTTC,CASSSSWGGTRLEQFF
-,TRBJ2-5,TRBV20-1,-,TGCAGTGCTAGTGGCTCCCGGCAGGGGGGCGTCGAGACCCAGTACTTC,CSASGSRQGGVETQYF
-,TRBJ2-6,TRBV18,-,TGTGCCAGCTCCCTGAGGATCCTCTCTGGGGCCAACGTCCTGACTTTC,CASSLRILSGANVLTF
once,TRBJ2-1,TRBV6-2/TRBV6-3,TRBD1,TGTGCCAGCAGTAGGGGGACAGGGGCGAATAGTGAGCAGTTCTTC,CASSRGTGANSEQFF
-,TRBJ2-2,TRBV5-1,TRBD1,TGCGCCAGCAGTCCCGGACAGGGAGCCACCGGGGAGCTGTTTTTT,CASSPGQGATGELFF
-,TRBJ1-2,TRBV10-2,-,TGCGCCAGCAGTGAAGGGTCCGGGAATGGCTACACCTTC,CASSEGSGNGYTF
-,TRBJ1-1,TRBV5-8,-,TGTGCCAGCAGTGCAAGACAGGTGAACACTGAAGCTTTCTTT,CASSARQVNTEAFF
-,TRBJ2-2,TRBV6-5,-,TGTGCCAGCAGAGAGGGTATCGGCGGGGAGCTGTTTTTT,CASREGIGGELFF
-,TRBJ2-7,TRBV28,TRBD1,TGTGCCAGCAGTTCGCCCGGGACAGGCTACGAGCAGTACTTC,CASSSPGTGYEQYF
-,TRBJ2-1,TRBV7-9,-,TGTGCCAGCAGCAGCGGGCCCTTTTTAACCGAGCAGTTCTTC,CASSSGPFLTEQFF
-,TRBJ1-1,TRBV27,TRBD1,TGTGCCAGCAGTACCTACAGGGGGAAGGGGAACACTGAAGCTTTCTTT,CASSTYRGKGNTEAFF
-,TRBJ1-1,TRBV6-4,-,TGTGCCAGCAGGCTCGAGAGCGGGGACACTGAAGCTTTCTTT,CASRLESGDTEAFF
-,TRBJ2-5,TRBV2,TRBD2,TGTGCCAGCAGTCAGTCGGGAGGAGGTGAGACCCAGTACTTC,CASSQSGGGETQYF
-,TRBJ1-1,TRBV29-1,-,TGCAGCGTTGAGGGCAAGAACACTGAAGCTTTCTTT,CSVEGKNTEAFF
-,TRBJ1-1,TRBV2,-,TGTGCCAGCAGCGCCCAGGGGTACACTGAAGCTTTCTTT,CASSAQGYTEAFF
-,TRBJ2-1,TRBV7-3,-,TGTGCCAGCAGCTTCCAGGGTGCGGCTGAGCAGTTCTTC,CASSFQGAAEQFF
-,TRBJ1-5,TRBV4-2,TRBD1,TGTGCCAGCAGCCAAACGGGACAGGGAGATCAGCCCCAGCATTTT,CASSQTGQGDQPQHF
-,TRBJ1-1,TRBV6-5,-,TGTGCCAGCAGTTACCAGGGTGGCACTGAAGCTTTCTTT,CASSYQGGTEAFF
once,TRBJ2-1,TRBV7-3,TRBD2,TGTGCCAGCAGCTTAATGGGCCGGGAGGGCGAGCAGTTCTTC,CASSLMGREGEQFF
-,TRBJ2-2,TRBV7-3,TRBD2,TGTGCCAGCAGCAAACTAGCGGGGGGCAACACCGGGGAGCTGTTTTTT,CASSKLAGGNTGELFF
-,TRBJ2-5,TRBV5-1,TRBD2,TGCGCCAGCGGCGTAGCGGGGAGTTGGGAGACCCAGTACTTC,CASGVAGSWETQYF
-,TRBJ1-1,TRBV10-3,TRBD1,TGTGCCATCAAGGGGTCGGTGGACAGGGCGGGCGAAGCTTTCTTT,CAIKGSVDRAGEAFF
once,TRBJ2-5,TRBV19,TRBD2,TGTGCCAGTAGTCGGGGACTAGCGGAAGAGACCCAGTACTTC,CASSRGLAEETQYF
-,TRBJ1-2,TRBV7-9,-,TGTGCCAGCAGCCGAACTCAGGGTGTAGACTATGGCTACACCTTC,CASSRTQGVDYGYTF
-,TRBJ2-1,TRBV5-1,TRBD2,TGCGCCAGCAGGGCCCCTGGACTAGCGGGGTTGAATGAGCAGTTCTTC,CASRAPGLAGLNEQFF
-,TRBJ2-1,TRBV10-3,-,TGTGCCATCAGTGAGTGGGGGGGGGCGGTCAATGAGCAGTTCTTC,CAISEWGGAVNEQFF
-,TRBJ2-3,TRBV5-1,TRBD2,TGCGCCAGCAGCCTCGGGGGGGCTACAGATACGCAGTATTTT,CASSLGGATDTQYF
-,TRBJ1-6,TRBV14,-,TGTGCCAGCAGCCGGAGCTATAATTCACCCCTCCACTTT,CASSRSYNSPLHF
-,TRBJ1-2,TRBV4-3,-,TGCGCCAGCAGCCAAGATTGGGAGCAGGACTATGGCTACACCTTC,CASSQDWEQDYGYTF
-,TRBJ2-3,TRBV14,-,TGTGCCAGCAGCCACGCCGTCCTCCTCCCAACTAGCACAGATACGCAGTATTTT,CASSHAVLLPTSTDTQYF
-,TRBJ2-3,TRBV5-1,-,TGCGCCAGCAGCTTGGTTCAGGGTTTTGGCACAGATACGCAGTATTTT,CASSLVQGFGTDTQYF
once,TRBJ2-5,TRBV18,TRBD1,TGTGCCAGCTCACCAGGAGGGCCCGGGACAGGGTCTCCCTCGGACCAGTACTTC,CASSPGGPGTGSPSDQYF
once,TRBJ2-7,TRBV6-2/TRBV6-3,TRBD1,TGTGCCAGCAGTTACTGGAAGACAGGGGGTGACGAGCAGTACTTC,CASSYWKTGGDEQYF
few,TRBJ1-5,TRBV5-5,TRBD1,TGTGCCAGCAGCTTGGGGACAGGGGTAAGTCAGCCCCAGCATTTT,CASSLGTGVSQPQHF
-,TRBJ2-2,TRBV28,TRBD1,TGTGCCAGCAAACTTAACTACGGGACAGGGGACACCGGGGAGCTGTTTTTT,CASKLNYGTGDTGELFF
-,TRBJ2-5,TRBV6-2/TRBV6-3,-,TGTGCCAGCAGTTCCTTGGAGACCCAGTACTTC,CASSSLETQYF
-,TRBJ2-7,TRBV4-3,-,TGCGCCAGCAGCCAAGTATTCGGACAGAACGAGCAGTACTTC,CASSQVFGQNEQYF
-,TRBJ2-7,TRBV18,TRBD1,TGTGCCAGCTCAGACGGTCGGACAGGGAAGAGGAACGAGCAGTACTTC,CASSDGRTGKRNEQYF
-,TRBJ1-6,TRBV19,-,TGTGCCAGTAGTATAGTAGGACAAACTAATTCACCCCTCCACTTT,CASSIVGQTNSPLHF
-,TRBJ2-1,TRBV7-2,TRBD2,TGTGCCAGCAGCTTAGGAGAGCGGGGGGGCTCCGATGAGCAGTTCTTC,CASSLGERGGSDEQFF
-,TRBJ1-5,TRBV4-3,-,TGCGCCAGCAGCCAAGGATTCGGTAGCAATCAGCCCCAGCATTTT,CASSQGFGSNQPQHF
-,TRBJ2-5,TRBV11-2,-,TGTGCCAGCAGCTTAAGTGGGCTCCAAGAGACCCAGTACTTC,CASSLSGLQETQYF
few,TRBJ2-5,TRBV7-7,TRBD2,TGTGCTAGCAGCCGTGGCGGGGGACGGCAGGAGACCCAGTACTTC,CASSRGGGRQETQYF